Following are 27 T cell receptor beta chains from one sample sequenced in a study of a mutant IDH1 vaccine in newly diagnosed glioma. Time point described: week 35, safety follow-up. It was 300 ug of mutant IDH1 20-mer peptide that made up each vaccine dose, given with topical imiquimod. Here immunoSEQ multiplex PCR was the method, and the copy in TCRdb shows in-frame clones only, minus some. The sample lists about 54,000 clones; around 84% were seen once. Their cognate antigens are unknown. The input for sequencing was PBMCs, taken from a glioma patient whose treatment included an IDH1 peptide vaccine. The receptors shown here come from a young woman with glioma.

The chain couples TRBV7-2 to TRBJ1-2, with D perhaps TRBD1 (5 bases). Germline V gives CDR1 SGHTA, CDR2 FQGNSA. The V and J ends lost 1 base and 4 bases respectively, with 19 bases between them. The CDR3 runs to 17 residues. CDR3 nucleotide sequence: TGTGCCAGCAGCTTAGTGCTCGGGGCAGGGAGTACCTATGGCTACACCTTC. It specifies CASSLVLGAGSTYGYTF.

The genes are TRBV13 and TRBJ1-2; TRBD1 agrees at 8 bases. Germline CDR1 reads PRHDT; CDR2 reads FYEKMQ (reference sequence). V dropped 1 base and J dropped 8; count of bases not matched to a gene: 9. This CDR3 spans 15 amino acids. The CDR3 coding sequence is TGTGCCAGCAGCTTAGCGGGACAGGCCTTATGGGGCTACACCTTC. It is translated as CASSLAGQALWGYTF.

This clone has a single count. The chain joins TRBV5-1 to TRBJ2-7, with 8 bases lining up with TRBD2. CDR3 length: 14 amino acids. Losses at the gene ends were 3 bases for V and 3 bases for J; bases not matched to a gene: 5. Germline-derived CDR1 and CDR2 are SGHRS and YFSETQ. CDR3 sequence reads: CASSSTGGDYEQYF. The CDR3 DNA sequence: TGCGCCAGCAGCTCTACGGGAGGGGACTACGAGCAGTACTTC.

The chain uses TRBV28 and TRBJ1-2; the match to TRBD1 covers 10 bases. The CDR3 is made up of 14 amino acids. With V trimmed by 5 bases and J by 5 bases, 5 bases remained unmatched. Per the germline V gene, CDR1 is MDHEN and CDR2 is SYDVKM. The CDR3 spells CASSERTGGYGYTF. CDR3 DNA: TGTGCCAGCAGTGAACGGACAGGGGGGTATGGCTACACCTTC.

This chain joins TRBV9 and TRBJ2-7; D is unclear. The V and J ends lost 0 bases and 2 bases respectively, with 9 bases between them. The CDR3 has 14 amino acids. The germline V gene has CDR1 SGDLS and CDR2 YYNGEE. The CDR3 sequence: CASSVDGMTYEQYF. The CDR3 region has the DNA TGTGCCAGCAGCGTAGATGGTATGACCTACGAGCAGTACTTC. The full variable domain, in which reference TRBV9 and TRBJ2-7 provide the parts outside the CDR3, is DSGVTQTPKHLITATGQRVTLRCSPRSGDLSVYWYQQSLDQGLQFLIQYYNGEERAKGNILERFSAQQFPDLHSELNLSSLELGDSALYFCASSVDGMTYEQYFGPGTRLTVT.

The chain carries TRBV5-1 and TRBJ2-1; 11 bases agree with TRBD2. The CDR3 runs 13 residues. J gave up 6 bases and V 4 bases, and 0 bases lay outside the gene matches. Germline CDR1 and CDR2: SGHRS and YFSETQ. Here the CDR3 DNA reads TGCGCCAGCAGCGGACTAGCGGGCAATGAGCAGTTCTTC. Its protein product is CASSGLAGNEQFF.

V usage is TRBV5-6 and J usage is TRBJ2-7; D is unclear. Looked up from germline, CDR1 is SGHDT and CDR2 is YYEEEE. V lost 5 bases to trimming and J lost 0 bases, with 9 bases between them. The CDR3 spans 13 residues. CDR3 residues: CASRLGTSYEQYF. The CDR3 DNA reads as TGTGCCAGCAGGCTTGGCACCTCCTACGAGCAGTACTTC.

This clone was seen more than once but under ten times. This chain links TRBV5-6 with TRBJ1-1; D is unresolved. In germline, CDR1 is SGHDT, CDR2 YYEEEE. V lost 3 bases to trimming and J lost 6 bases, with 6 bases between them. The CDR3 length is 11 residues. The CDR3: CASSYLAEAFF. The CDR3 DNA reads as TGTGCCAGCAGCTATTTGGCTGAAGCTTTCTTT.

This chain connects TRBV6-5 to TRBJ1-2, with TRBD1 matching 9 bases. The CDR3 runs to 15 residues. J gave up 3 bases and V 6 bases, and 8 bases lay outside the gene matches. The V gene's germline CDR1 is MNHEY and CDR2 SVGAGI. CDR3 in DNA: TGTGCCAGCAGACATCTACAGGGGGCGGACTATGGCTACACCTTC. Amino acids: CASRHLQGADYGYTF.

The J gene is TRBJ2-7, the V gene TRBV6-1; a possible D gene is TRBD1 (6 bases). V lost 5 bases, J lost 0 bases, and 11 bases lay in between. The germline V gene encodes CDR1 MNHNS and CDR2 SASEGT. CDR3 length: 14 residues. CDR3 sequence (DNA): TGTGCCAGCAGTCCACGGACAGTCTCCTACGAGCAGTACTTC. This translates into CASSPRTVSYEQYF.

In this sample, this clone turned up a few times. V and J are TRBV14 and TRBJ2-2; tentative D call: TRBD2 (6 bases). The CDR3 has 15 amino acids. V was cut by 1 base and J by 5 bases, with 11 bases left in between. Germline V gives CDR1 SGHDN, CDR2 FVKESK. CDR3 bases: TGTGCCAGCAGCCAAGCCGGGGGACCAACCGGGGAGCTGTTTTTT. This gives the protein CASSQAGGPTGELFF.

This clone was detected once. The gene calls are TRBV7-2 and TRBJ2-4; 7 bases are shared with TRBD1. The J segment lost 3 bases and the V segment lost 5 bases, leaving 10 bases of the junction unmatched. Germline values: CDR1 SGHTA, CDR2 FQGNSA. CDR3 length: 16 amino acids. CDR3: CASSLRQGVVKNIQYF. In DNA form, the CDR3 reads TGTGCCAGCAGCCTAAGGCAGGGGGTGGTCAAAAACATTCAGTACTTC.

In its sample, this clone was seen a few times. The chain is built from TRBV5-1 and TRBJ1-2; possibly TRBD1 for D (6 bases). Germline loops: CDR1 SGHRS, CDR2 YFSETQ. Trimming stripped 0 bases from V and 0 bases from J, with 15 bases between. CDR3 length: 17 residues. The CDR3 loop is CASSLAGRGAANYGYTF. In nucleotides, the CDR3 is TGCGCCAGCAGCTTGGCGGGCAGGGGCGCAGCTAACTATGGCTACACCTTC.

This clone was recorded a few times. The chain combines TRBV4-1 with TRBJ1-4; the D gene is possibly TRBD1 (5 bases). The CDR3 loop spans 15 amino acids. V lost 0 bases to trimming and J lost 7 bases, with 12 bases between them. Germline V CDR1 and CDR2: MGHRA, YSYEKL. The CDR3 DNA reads TGCGCCAGCAGCCAAGATCCGGGGGGAAGTGAAAAACTGTTTTTT. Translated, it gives CASSQDPGGSEKLFF.

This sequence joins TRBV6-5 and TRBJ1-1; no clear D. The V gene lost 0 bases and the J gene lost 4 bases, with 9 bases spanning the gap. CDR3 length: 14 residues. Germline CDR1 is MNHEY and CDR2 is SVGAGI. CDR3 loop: CASSYSVVFTEAFF. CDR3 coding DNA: TGTGCCAGCAGTTACTCGGTGGTTTTCACTGAAGCTTTCTTT.

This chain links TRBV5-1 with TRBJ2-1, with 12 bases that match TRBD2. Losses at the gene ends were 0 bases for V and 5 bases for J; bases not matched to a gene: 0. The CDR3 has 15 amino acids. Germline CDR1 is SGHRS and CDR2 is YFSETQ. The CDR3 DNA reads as TGCGCCAGCAGCTTGGGACTAGCGGGAGACAATGAGCAGTTCTTC. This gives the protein CASSLGLAGDNEQFF.

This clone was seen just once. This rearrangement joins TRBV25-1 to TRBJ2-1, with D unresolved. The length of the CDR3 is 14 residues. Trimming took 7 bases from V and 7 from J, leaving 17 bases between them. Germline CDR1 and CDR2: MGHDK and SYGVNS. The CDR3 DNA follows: TGTGCCAGCACTCCTCGTTACCTTTATAATGAGCAGTTCTTC. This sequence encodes CASTPRYLYNEQFF.

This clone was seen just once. The CDR3 spells CACRGGPRVGYTF. The DNA of the CDR3 is TGTGCCTGCCGTGGGGGACCGAGGGTCGGCTACACCTTC. The chain has TRBV5-4 and TRBJ1-2; D may be TRBD1 (5 bases). CDR1 is SGHNT and CDR2 is YYREEE in the germline V gene (reference sequence). Trimming removed 10 bases from V and 8 bases from J, with 21 bases in between. The CDR3 is 13 residues long.

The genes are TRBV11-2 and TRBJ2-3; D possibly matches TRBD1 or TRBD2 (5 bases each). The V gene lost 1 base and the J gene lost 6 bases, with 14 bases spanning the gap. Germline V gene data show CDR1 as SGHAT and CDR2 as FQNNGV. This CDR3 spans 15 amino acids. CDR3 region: CASSLGLPGGDTQYF. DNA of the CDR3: TGTGCCAGCAGCTTAGGACTACCTGGGGGTGATACGCAGTATTTT.

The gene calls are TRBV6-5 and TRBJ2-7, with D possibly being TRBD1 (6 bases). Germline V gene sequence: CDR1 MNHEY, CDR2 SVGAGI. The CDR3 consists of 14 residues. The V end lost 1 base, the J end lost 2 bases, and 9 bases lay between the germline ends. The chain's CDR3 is CASSYLQGPYEQYF. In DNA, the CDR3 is TGTGCCAGCAGTTACTTGCAGGGGCCCTACGAGCAGTACTTC.

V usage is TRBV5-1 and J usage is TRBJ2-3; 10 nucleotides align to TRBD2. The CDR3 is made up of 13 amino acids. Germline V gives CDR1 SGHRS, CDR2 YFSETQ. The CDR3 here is CGSSGSNPDTQYF. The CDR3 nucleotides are TGCGGTTCTAGCGGGAGTAACCCAGATACGCAGTATTTT.

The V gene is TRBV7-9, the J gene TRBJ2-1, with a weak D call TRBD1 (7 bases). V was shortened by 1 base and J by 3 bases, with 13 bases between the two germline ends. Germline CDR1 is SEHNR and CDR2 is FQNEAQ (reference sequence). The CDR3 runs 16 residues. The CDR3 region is CASSLGQGGLYNEQFF. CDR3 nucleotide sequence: TGTGCCAGCAGCTTAGGCCAGGGGGGCCTCTACAATGAGCAGTTCTTC.

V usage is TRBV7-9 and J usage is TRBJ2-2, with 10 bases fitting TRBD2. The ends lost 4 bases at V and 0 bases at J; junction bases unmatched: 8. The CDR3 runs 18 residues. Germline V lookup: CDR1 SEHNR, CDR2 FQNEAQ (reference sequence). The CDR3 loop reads CASSSLLAGLANTGELFF. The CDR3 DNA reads TGTGCCAGCAGCTCCCTACTAGCGGGGTTGGCGAACACCGGGGAGCTGTTTTTT. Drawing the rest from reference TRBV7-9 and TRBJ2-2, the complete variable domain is DTGVSQNPRHKITKRGQNVTFRCDPISEHNRLYWYRQTLGQGPEFLTYFQNEAQLEKSRLLSDRFSAERPKGSFSTLEIQRTEQGDSAMYLCASSSLLAGLANTGELFFGEGSRLTVL.

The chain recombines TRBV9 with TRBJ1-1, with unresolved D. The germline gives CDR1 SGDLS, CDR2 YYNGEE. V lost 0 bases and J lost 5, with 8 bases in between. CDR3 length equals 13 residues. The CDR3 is CASSVELGTEAFF. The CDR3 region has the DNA TGTGCCAGCAGCGTAGAACTAGGGACTGAAGCTTTCTTT.

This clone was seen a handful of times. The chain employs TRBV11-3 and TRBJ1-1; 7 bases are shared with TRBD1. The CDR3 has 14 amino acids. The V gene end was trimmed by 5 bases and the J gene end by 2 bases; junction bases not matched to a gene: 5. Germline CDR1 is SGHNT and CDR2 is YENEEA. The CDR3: CASSDRDRNTEAFF. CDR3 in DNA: TGTGCCAGCAGCGACCGGGACAGAAACACTGAAGCTTTCTTT.

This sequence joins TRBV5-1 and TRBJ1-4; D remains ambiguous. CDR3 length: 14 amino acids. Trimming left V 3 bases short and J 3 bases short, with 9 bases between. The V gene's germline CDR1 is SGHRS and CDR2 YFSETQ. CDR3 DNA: TGCGCCAGCAGCTCCAGCGGGGCTAATGAAAAACTGTTTTTT. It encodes CASSSSGANEKLFF.

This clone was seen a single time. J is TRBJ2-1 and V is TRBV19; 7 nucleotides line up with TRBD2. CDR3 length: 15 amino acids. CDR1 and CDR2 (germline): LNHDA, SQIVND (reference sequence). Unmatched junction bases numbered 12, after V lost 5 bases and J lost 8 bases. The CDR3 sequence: CASSDTPGGGDEQFF. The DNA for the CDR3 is TGTGCCAGTAGTGACACCCCGGGGGGTGGGGATGAGCAGTTCTTC. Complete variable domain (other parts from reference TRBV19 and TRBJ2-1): DGGITQSPKYLFRKEGQNVTLSCEQNLNHDAMYWYRQDPGQGLRLIYYSQIVNDFQKGDIAEGYSVSREKKESFPLTVTSAQKNPTAFYLCASSDTPGGGDEQFFGPGTRLTVL.